This is a list of T cell receptor beta chains from one sample in a study of blood T cell repertoires in COVID-19. TCRdb keeps only in-frame clones here, not all; method: immunoSEQ multiplex PCR. Of some 12,000 clones listed, approximately 88% are singletons. Sequencing was done on a sample of peripheral blood. The receptors originated from a human donor in a cohort sampled during active COVID-19. Both conserved end residues are part of each CDR3. The D gene is left open where the match is weak. Size tells how often a clone was seen (once, few, many) or the class of an expanded clone, and some rows leave it out.

clone_size: .; d_call: TRBD2; v_call: TRBV9; j_call: TRBJ2-5; cdr3_aa: CASSATSYGGGAKFPETQYF; cdr3_nt: TGTGCCAGCAGCGCAACCTCTTATGGCGGGGGGGCTAAGTTCCCAGAGACCCAGTACTTC
clone_size: once; d_call: TRBD2; v_call: TRBV9; j_call: TRBJ2-1; cdr3_aa: CASSVQLAGGHNEQFF; cdr3_nt: TGTGCCAGCAGCGTCCAACTAGCGGGGGGACACAATGAGCAGTTCTTC
clone_size: .; d_call: .; v_call: TRBV5-6; j_call: TRBJ2-7; cdr3_aa: CASSLIRVRYEQYF; cdr3_nt: TGTGCCAGCAGCTTGATCAGGGTCCGCTACGAGCAGTACTTC
clone_size: once; d_call: .; v_call: TRBV9; j_call: TRBJ2-6; cdr3_aa: CASSVEGAGANVLTF; cdr3_nt: TGTGCCAGCAGCGTGGAGGGCGCTGGGGCCAACGTCCTGACTTTC
clone_size: .; d_call: .; v_call: TRBV7-8; j_call: TRBJ2-5; cdr3_aa: CASSLRDTWGRAQYF; cdr3_nt: TGTGCCAGCAGCTTAAGGGACACCTGGGGTAGGGCCCAGTACTTC
clone_size: .; d_call: .; v_call: TRBV27; j_call: TRBJ1-1; cdr3_aa: CASSPLSRTEAFF; cdr3_nt: TGTGCCAGCAGTCCCTTGTCTAGGACTGAAGCTTTCTTT
clone_size: .; d_call: .; v_call: TRBV27; j_call: TRBJ1-2; cdr3_aa: CASSDRTRTPFGYTF; cdr3_nt: TGTGCCAGCAGTGACCGGACAAGGACCCCCTTCGGCTACACCTTC
clone_size: .; d_call: .; v_call: TRBV9; j_call: TRBJ2-1; cdr3_aa: CASRPSDQKNEQFF; cdr3_nt: TGTGCCAGCAGGCCGAGCGATCAGAAAAATGAGCAGTTCTTC
clone_size: .; d_call: TRBD1; v_call: TRBV11-2; j_call: TRBJ2-1; cdr3_aa: CASSLTPDRVDEQFF; cdr3_nt: TGTGCCAGCAGCTTAACCCCGGACAGGGTGGATGAGCAGTTCTTC
clone_size: .; d_call: .; v_call: TRBV5-1; j_call: TRBJ1-6; cdr3_aa: CASSAPEGFSYNSPLHF; cdr3_nt: TGCGCCAGCAGCGCCCCCGAGGGATTCTCCTATAATTCACCCCTCCACTTT
clone_size: .; d_call: .; v_call: TRBV7-9; j_call: TRBJ1-2; cdr3_aa: CASSTQTGNHGYTF; cdr3_nt: TGTGCCAGCAGCACCCAAACAGGGAATCATGGCTACACCTTC
clone_size: .; d_call: TRBD1; v_call: TRBV5-1; j_call: TRBJ1-1; cdr3_aa: CASSLGQGNMNTEAFF; cdr3_nt: TGCGCCAGCAGCTTGGGACAGGGGAACATGAACACTGAAGCTTTCTTT
clone_size: .; d_call: .; v_call: TRBV7-8; j_call: TRBJ2-1; cdr3_aa: CASSQHVMVGNEQFF; cdr3_nt: TGTGCCAGCAGCCAACACGTAATGGTTGGCAATGAGCAGTTCTTC
clone_size: .; d_call: TRBD2; v_call: TRBV14; j_call: TRBJ2-7; cdr3_aa: CASRASGGNPPYEQYF; cdr3_nt: TGTGCCAGCAGGGCTAGCGGGGGGAACCCTCCCTACGAGCAGTACTTC
clone_size: .; d_call: TRBD1; v_call: TRBV28; j_call: TRBJ1-2; cdr3_aa: CASSGTGVDYGYTF; cdr3_nt: TGTGCCAGCAGTGGGACAGGGGTGGACTATGGCTACACCTTC
clone_size: .; d_call: TRBD2; v_call: TRBV19; j_call: TRBJ2-3; cdr3_aa: CASTSTSGGYTDTQYF; cdr3_nt: TGTGCCAGTACCTCAACTAGCGGGGGGTACACAGATACGCAGTATTTT
clone_size: .; d_call: TRBD2; v_call: TRBV9; j_call: TRBJ2-5; cdr3_aa: CASSVGTSGAEETQYF; cdr3_nt: TGTGCCAGCAGCGTAGGGACTAGCGGGGCCGAAGAGACCCAGTACTTC
clone_size: .; d_call: .; v_call: TRBV29-1; j_call: TRBJ1-2; cdr3_aa: CSVERDPSYGYTF; cdr3_nt: TGCAGCGTTGAGAGGGATCCATCCTATGGCTACACCTTC
clone_size: .; d_call: TRBD2; v_call: TRBV27; j_call: TRBJ2-5; cdr3_aa: CASSFASGGGETQYF; cdr3_nt: TGTGCCAGCAGTTTTGCTAGCGGGGGAGGGGAGACCCAGTACTTC
clone_size: once; d_call: TRBD1; v_call: TRBV9; j_call: TRBJ1-4; cdr3_aa: CASSLDRGPGEKLFF; cdr3_nt: TGTGCCAGCAGCCTCGACAGGGGTCCGGGTGAAAAACTGTTTTTT
clone_size: few; d_call: TRBD2; v_call: TRBV5-6; j_call: TRBJ2-1; cdr3_aa: CASSLISGGFTEQFF; cdr3_nt: TGTGCCAGCAGCTTGATTAGCGGGGGGTTCACTGAGCAGTTCTTC
clone_size: .; d_call: .; v_call: TRBV5-1; j_call: TRBJ1-6; cdr3_aa: CASSLGARADSPLHF; cdr3_nt: TGCGCCAGCAGCTTGGGGGCCAGGGCTGACTCACCCCTCCACTTT
clone_size: .; d_call: .; v_call: TRBV7-2; j_call: TRBJ2-3; cdr3_aa: CASSPYEGADTQYF; cdr3_nt: TGTGCCAGCAGCCCTTATGAGGGGGCAGATACGCAGTATTTT
clone_size: .; d_call: TRBD2; v_call: TRBV7-3; j_call: TRBJ2-3; cdr3_aa: CASSSSGGATDTQYF; cdr3_nt: TGTGCCAGCAGCTCCAGCGGGGGGGCAACAGATACGCAGTATTTT
clone_size: .; d_call: .; v_call: TRBV27; j_call: TRBJ1-3; cdr3_aa: CASSYLAGGNTIYF; cdr3_nt: TGTGCCAGCAGTTACCTCGCAGGTGGAAACACCATATATTTT
clone_size: .; d_call: TRBD2; v_call: TRBV9; j_call: TRBJ2-1; cdr3_aa: CASSVVGLEDGQFF; cdr3_nt: TGTGCCAGCAGCGTAGTCGGACTAGAGGACGGGCAGTTCTTC
clone_size: .; d_call: .; v_call: TRBV6-5; j_call: TRBJ2-7; cdr3_aa: CASSPRRTVSGEQYF; cdr3_nt: TGTGCCAGCAGTCCGAGAAGGACAGTCTCGGGGGAGCAGTACTTC
clone_size: .; d_call: .; v_call: TRBV7-2; j_call: TRBJ2-5; cdr3_aa: CASSLAQTEETQYF; cdr3_nt: TGTGCCAGCAGCTTAGCACAAACAGAAGAGACCCAGTACTTC
clone_size: .; d_call: .; v_call: TRBV19; j_call: TRBJ1-6; cdr3_aa: CASSRQNSPLHF; cdr3_nt: TGTGCCAGTAGTCGACAAAATTCACCCCTCCACTTT